This TCR beta chain is drawn from a study of cytomegalovirus exposure and HLA in healthy donors. Whole-study results and caveats: The listing of fewer than 200 TCR beta chains classed them as cytomegalovirus-associated. Reports showed the classifier diagnosing cytomegalovirus status with high specificity and sensitivity. One later analysis, an examination of the 120 validation repertoires, found that first-cohort TCR clusters tended to co-occur in them.

Trimming pared 6 bases from V and 1 base from J, leaving 9 bases between. The germline gives CDR1 MDHEN, CDR2 SYDVKM. This CDR3 has 13 amino acids. As concerns this clone: What it recognizes is unknown.

Sequenced by immunoSEQ multiplex PCR; TCRdb stores in-frame clones only, minus some. The sample has 35,000 to 50,000 clones, 93% seen once; the top ten hold more than 2%. The validation cohort, a group of under 150 subjects, included the donors and was separate from the roughly 670-subject first cohort. V gene TRBV28 combines with J gene TRBJ1-1; D uncertain. This clonotype was sampled from a woman aged 18-29 years in good health and CMV-seronegative. Sample: PBMCs. The CDR3 coding sequence is TGTGCCAGCAGCCGCACAGCGAACACTGAAGCTTTCTTT. Amino acids: CASSRTANTEAFF.